This TCR beta chain was sequenced for a study of blood T cells in healthy people across ages. The CDR3 contains 14 residues. Per germline, CDR1 SQVTM and CDR2 ANQGSEA. Trimming removed 3 bases from V and 3 bases from J, with 14 bases in between. As regards this clonotype: Its target is unknown.

Combining a sample-barcoded 5' primer with a J-beta primer mix, a second PCR ran for roughly 6 to 12 cycles. In TCRdb, the 5' RACE reads were re-called with MiXCR into one record per CDR3 protein. The data contain 450,000 to 700,000 distinct CDR3 sequences, roughly a quarter of them singletons. Donation came from healthy Caucasian individuals in Russia who were aged about 6 to 95. Study observations and caveats: Estimated diversity across one million T cells was deemed an underestimate. As age increased, TCR beta diversity per million T cells fell in a roughly linear fashion.

The source material was blood. The J gene is TRBJ1-1, the V gene TRBV29-1, with D possibly matching TRBD1 (5 bases). This sequence was found in a woman in her sixties or seventies in good health. The CDR3 bases are TGCAGCGTTGACAGGGCTAGGACGGACACTGAAGCTTTCTTT. Amino acids: CSVDRARTDTEAFF. The whole variable domain, filled in from reference TRBV29-1 and TRBJ1-1, reads SAVISQKPSRDICQRGTSLTIQCQVDSQVTMMFWYRQQPGQSLTLIATANQGSEATYESGFVIDKFPISRPNLTFSTLTVSNMSPEDSSIYLCSVDRARTDTEAFFGQGTRLTVV.